The 28 T cell receptor beta chains reported below all come from one sample, sequenced in a study of early T cells in non-severe SARS-CoV-2 infection. TCRdb itself ran the 5' RACE reads through MiXCR, one entry per CDR3 protein. The sample holds approximately 70,000 distinct CDR3 sequences, about a tenth seen once. The sample consisted of whole blood, taken at baseline. The origin of the receptors is an adult who was a healthcare worker with PCR-confirmed SARS-CoV-2 infection or an uninfected control (not recorded which).

The rearrangement joins TRBV6-2 or TRBV6-3 to TRBJ2-1; D remains ambiguous. Germline V gives CDR1 MNHEY, CDR2 SVGEGT. There are 14 residues in the CDR3. V was clipped by 2 bases and J by 0 bases, with 5 bases between them. This chain's CDR3 is CASSYGPSYNEQFF. DNA of the CDR3: TGTGCCAGCAGTTACGGTCCCTCCTACAATGAGCAGTTCTTC.

Relative to its sample, this clonotype is medium-sized. The chain recombines TRBV3-1 with TRBJ2-5, with D uncertain. This CDR3 is built from 15 residues. Trimming pared 2 bases from V and 4 bases from J, leaving 14 bases between. Germline CDR1 reads LGHDT; CDR2 reads YNNKEL (reference sequence). The CDR3 nucleotides read TGTGCCAGCAGCCAAACGTTCCGGATGACAGAGACCCAGTACTTC. Translated: CASSQTFRMTETQYF.

This sequence joins TRBV12-3 or TRBV12-4 and TRBJ2-7; D remains ambiguous. This CDR3 contains 13 residues. Deletions cut 5 bases from V and 1 base from J, with 9 bases between. The CDR3 protein is CASSISNSYEQYF. For the CDR3, the DNA is TGTGCCAGCAGTATCTCGAATTCCTACGAGCAGTACTTC.

This clonotype was seen repeatedly, ten times or more. The chain is built from TRBV6-2 or TRBV6-3 and TRBJ2-7; D uncertain. Trimming left V 6 bases short and J 2 bases short, with 5 bases between. CDR3 length: 11 amino acids. The germline gives CDR1 MNHEY, CDR2 SVGEGT. CDR3 protein: CASRGPYEQYF. In nucleotides, the CDR3 is TGTGCCAGCAGAGGGCCCTACGAGCAGTACTTC.

This clonotype was observed many times. The chain couples TRBV6-2 or TRBV6-3 to TRBJ2-2, with D hard to call. The CDR3 covers 17 residues. CDR1 is MNHEY and CDR2 is SVGEGT in the germline V gene. V was shortened by 0 bases and J by 2 bases, with 13 bases between the two germline ends. CDR3 sequence reads: CASSYSDFGLNTGELFF. The CDR3 region has the DNA TGTGCCAGCAGTTACTCGGATTTTGGTCTCAACACCGGGGAGCTGTTTTTT.

This clonotype was found many times. The chain uses TRBV11-1 and TRBJ2-1; the D is unclear. The CDR3 length is 14 residues. Germline lookup yields CDR1 SGHAT and CDR2 FQDESV (reference sequence). V lost 5 bases and J lost 7, with 15 bases in between. Written as DNA, the CDR3 is TGTGCCAGCAGCCCGAGTGGAGTTTGGAATGAGCAGTTCTTC. Protein product: CASSPSGVWNEQFF.

This clonotype was counted ten times or more. This rearrangement joins TRBV10-3 to TRBJ1-1; TRBD1 matches at 7 bases. The CDR3 is 16 amino acids. Germline V gene data show CDR1 as ENHRY and CDR2 as SYGVKD. Trimming cost V 4 bases and J 0 bases; bases outside gene matches: 8. In DNA form, the CDR3 reads TGTGCCATCAGTGGCCACAGGGGACCCATGAACACTGAAGCTTTCTTT. Its protein product is CAISGHRGPMNTEAFF.

This rearrangement joins TRBV20-1 to TRBJ2-7; 7 nucleotides agree with TRBD1. The CDR3 loop spans 14 amino acids. The junction had 11 bases not matched to a gene; V was cut back by 3 bases and J by 6 bases. Looked up from germline, CDR1 is DFQATT and CDR2 is SNEGSKA (reference sequence). The CDR3 here is CSASLRTGESEQYF. CDR3 nucleotide sequence: TGCAGTGCTAGCTTGAGAACAGGGGAAAGCGAGCAGTACTTC.

This clonotype showed up just a few times. The gene calls are TRBV27 and TRBJ1-1; D is unresolved. The CDR3 consists of 15 residues. V lost 3 bases and J lost 0, with 11 bases in between. Looked up from germline, CDR1 is MNHEY and CDR2 is SMNVEV (reference sequence). CDR3 region: CASSFGTGLNTEAFF. The CDR3 DNA reads as TGTGCCAGCAGTTTCGGAACCGGGCTGAACACTGAAGCTTTCTTT.

This clonotype was counted ten times or more. The chain uses TRBV6-2 or TRBV6-3 and TRBJ1-6; no clear D. With 2 bases removed from V and 9 bases from J, the gap between germline ends came to 5 bases. Looked up from germline, CDR1 is MNHEY and CDR2 is SVGEGT. The CDR3 has 12 residues. The CDR3 DNA reads as TGTGCCAGCAGTTACGGAATTTCACCCCTCCACTTT. As protein: CASSYGISPLHF.

Ten or more counts support this clonotype. The J gene is TRBJ2-7, the V gene TRBV6-2 or TRBV6-3; TRBD2 matches 7 bases. The CDR3 loop spans 15 amino acids. Germline CDR1 reads MNHEY; CDR2 reads SVGEGT. V was clipped by 1 base and J by 3 bases; unmatched bases: 6. The CDR3 loop reads CASSYFGGLSYEQYF. In nucleotides, the CDR3 is TGTGCCAGCAGTTACTTTGGGGGACTAAGCTACGAGCAGTACTTC.

This clonotype was recorded a few times. The chain links TRBV9 to TRBJ2-1, with 11 nucleotides matching TRBD2. V gave up 0 bases and J gave up 2 bases; unmatched junction bases: 4. The CDR3 covers 17 residues. CDR1 SGDLS and CDR2 YYNGEE come from the germline V gene. The CDR3 bases are TGTGCCAGCAGCGTAGTCGGGACTAGCGGTGCCTACAATGAGCAGTTCTTC. It translates to CASSVVGTSGAYNEQFF.

This clonotype appeared a few times. The J gene is TRBJ2-7, the V gene TRBV11-2, with TRBD1 identical over 8 bases. This CDR3 spans 15 amino acids. With V trimmed by 2 bases and J by 6 bases, 9 bases remained unmatched. Germline CDR1 SGHAT, CDR2 FQNNGV. The CDR3 sequence: CASSLRTGFSFEQYF. The CDR3 DNA sequence: TGTGCCAGCAGCTTACGGACAGGGTTCTCTTTCGAGCAGTACTTC. Combining the CDR3 with reference TRBV11-2 and TRBJ2-7 gives the whole variable domain EAGVAQSPRYKIIEKRQSVAFWCNPISGHATLYWYQQILGQGPKLLIQFQNNGVVDDSQLPKDRFSAERLKGVDSTLKIQPAKLEDSAVYLCASSLRTGFSFEQYFGPGTRLTVT.

This clonotype was seen a few times. Written as DNA, the CDR3 is TGTGCCACCAGCAAGACAGGGATGTCCACCTTC. It translates to CATSKTGMSTF. This sequence joins TRBV15 and TRBJ1-2; 7 nucleotides match TRBD1. With V trimmed by 4 bases and J by 13 bases, 6 bases remained unmatched. CDR3 length equals 11 residues. CDR1 LNHNV and CDR2 YYDKDF come from the germline V gene (reference sequence).

The V call is TRBV20-1, the J call TRBJ2-1; D is ambiguous. V was pared by 2 bases and J by 7 bases, with 6 bases between. Germline CDR1 is DFQATT and CDR2 is SNEGSKA (reference sequence). CDR3 length: 11 amino acids. CDR3 loop: CSARNINEQFF. The DNA of the CDR3 is TGCAGTGCTAGAAATATAAATGAGCAGTTCTTC.

The V call is TRBV5-1, the J call TRBJ2-1; 10 bases are a match to TRBD2. Looked up from germline, CDR1 is SGHRS and CDR2 is YFSETQ. The CDR3 has 15 amino acids. The V gene end was trimmed by 4 bases and the J gene end by 3 bases; junction bases not matched to a gene: 4. CDR3 protein: CASSPTSGNYNEQFF. As DNA, the CDR3 is TGCGCCAGCAGCCCAACTAGCGGGAACTACAATGAGCAGTTCTTC. Combining the CDR3 with reference TRBV5-1 and TRBJ2-1 gives the whole variable domain KAGVTQTPRYLIKTRGQQVTLSCSPISGHRSVSWYQQTPGQGLQFLFEYFSETQRNKGNFPGRFSGRQFSNSRSEMNVSTLELGDSALYLCASSPTSGNYNEQFFGPGTRLTVL.

The chain joins TRBV18 to TRBJ1-5; 9 nucleotides align to TRBD1. With V trimmed by 3 bases and J by 6 bases, 3 bases remained unmatched. The CDR3 has 14 residues. CDR1 and CDR2 (germline): KGHSH, LQKENI. The CDR3 region is CASSPTGGLQPQHF. CDR3 nucleotide sequence: TGTGCCAGCTCACCCACAGGGGGCCTTCAGCCCCAGCATTTT.

The V and J genes are TRBV3-1 and TRBJ1-2; D call uncertain. Germline assignment: CDR1 LGHDT and CDR2 YNNKEL (reference sequence). V was pared by 0 bases and J by 2 bases, with 7 bases between. The CDR3 loop spans 14 amino acids. The CDR3 is CASSQDVTNYGYTF. The CDR3, as DNA: TGTGCCAGCAGCCAAGATGTCACCAACTATGGCTACACCTTC.

The table lists this clonotype with a count of one. The chain carries TRBV18 and TRBJ2-2, with a tentative D call TRBD2 (5 bases). This CDR3 comprises 13 residues. In germline, CDR1 is KGHSH, CDR2 LQKENI. Trimming removed 6 bases at V and 7 bases at J, with 12 bases between. The CDR3 region has the DNA TGTGCCAGCTCCCCAGACCGGGACGGGGAGCTGTTTTTT. It codes for CASSPDRDGELFF.

This clonotype was found many times. J is TRBJ2-2 and V is TRBV11-2, with D perhaps TRBD1 (5 bases). CDR1 and CDR2 (germline): SGHAT, FQNNGV. The length of the CDR3 is 17 residues. Trimming left V 3 bases short and J 0 bases short, with 14 bases between. The CDR3 sequence: CASSFPLDRANTGELFF. CDR3 sequence (DNA): TGTGCCAGCAGCTTCCCCCTCGACAGAGCGAACACCGGGGAGCTGTTTTTT.

The chain carries TRBV5-1 and TRBJ1-4; 8 bases are shared with TRBD1. Per germline, CDR1 SGHRS and CDR2 YFSETQ. The CDR3 extends over 14 amino acids. V dropped 4 bases and J dropped 5; count of bases not matched to a gene: 4. CDR3 region: CASSRTGSNEKLFF. The CDR3 region has the DNA TGCGCCAGCAGCCGGACAGGGTCAAATGAAAAACTGTTTTTT.

This clonotype was seen repeatedly, ten times or more. The chain couples TRBV5-1 to TRBJ1-2; 7 positions match TRBD1. This CDR3 comprises 16 residues. J lost 1 base, V lost 1 base, and 7 bases had no gene match. Looked up from germline, CDR1 is SGHRS and CDR2 is YFSETQ. In DNA form, the CDR3 reads TGCGCCAGCAGCTTGTCACGGGACAGTCTTAACTATGGCTACACCTTC. Its translation is CASSLSRDSLNYGYTF.

The chain links TRBV5-1 to TRBJ2-3, with TRBD1 matching over 7 bases. The CDR3 contains 17 residues. Germline V CDR1 and CDR2: SGHRS, YFSETQ. V was clipped by 4 bases and J by 0 bases; unmatched bases: 11. Here the CDR3 reads CASSPYGQVTSTDTQYF. The CDR3 DNA reads TGCGCCAGCAGCCCATACGGACAGGTGACTAGCACAGATACGCAGTATTTT.

This clonotype was picked up a small number of times. The rearrangement joins TRBV28 to TRBJ1-2, with D unresolved. V was trimmed by 6 bases and J by 1 base, leaving 9 bases between them. Germline-derived CDR1 and CDR2 are MDHEN and SYDVKM. The CDR3 totals 13 residues. CDR3 sequence (DNA): TGTGCCAGCAGGTCCGATTTTAACTATGGCTACACCTTC. As protein: CASRSDFNYGYTF.

This clonotype appeared many times. The chain carries TRBV28 and TRBJ1-2; 9 nucleotides match TRBD1. The germline CDR1 and CDR2 sequences are MDHEN and SYDVKM. The CDR3 sequence is 13 residues long. V gave up 2 bases and J gave up 5 bases; unmatched junction bases: 0. The CDR3 reads CASSLGQGYGYTF. Written as DNA, the CDR3 is TGTGCCAGCAGTTTAGGACAGGGGTATGGCTACACCTTC.

In this sample, this clonotype turned up a few times. The V call is TRBV6-5, the J call TRBJ2-5, with D possibly TRBD1 on 6 matching bases. The CDR3 consists of 14 residues. CDR1 MNHEY and CDR2 SVGAGI come from the germline V gene. With 0 bases removed from V and 5 bases from J, the gap between germline ends came to 10 bases. The CDR3 reads CASSYSYQGETQYF. CDR3 in DNA: TGTGCCAGCAGTTACTCGTATCAGGGGGAGACCCAGTACTTC.

This clonotype has a count of ten or more. The chain employs TRBV2 and TRBJ1-4; possible D gene TRBD1, 5 bases. The CDR3 spans 13 residues. V was trimmed by 8 bases and J by 8 bases, leaving 15 bases between them. The germline V gene encodes CDR1 SNHLY and CDR2 FYNNEI. The CDR3 region has the DNA TGTGCCAGCCAGGGTTACGAGGGGGAAAAACTGTTTTTT. Protein sequence: CASQGYEGEKLFF.

This clonotype was found many times. The genes are TRBV4-3 and TRBJ1-2, with D unresolved. V lost 0 bases, J lost 0 bases, and 8 bases lay in between. CDR3 size: 15 residues. Germline V gene data show CDR1 as LGHNA and CDR2 as YSLEER. In DNA form, the CDR3 reads TGCGCCAGCAGCCAAGAGGCCGGCTCTAACTATGGCTACACCTTC. It specifies CASSQEAGSNYGYTF.